The 7 T cell receptor beta chains given below trace back to one sample, sequenced in a study of vaccination effects on CD4 cells after COVID-19. In the ViraFEST assay, antigen-specific CD4+ clonotypes were identified by expansion after peptide-pool stimulation. Culture lasted approximately 10 days before CD4+ T cell isolation. Either the mRNA-1273 or the BNT162b2 vaccine was given to participants as two doses. These receptors' targets are unknown. Using immunoSEQ multiplex PCR, the repertoire was profiled, and TCRdb retains in-frame clones only, with some absent. The sample carries under 40,000 clones, around 70% recorded once. Sequenced here: CD4+ T cells from PBMCs cultured with HCoV-229E spike peptides, sampled after COVID-19 vaccination. The receptors were gathered from a human donor who received a COVID-19 vaccine.

The chain joins TRBV6-5 to TRBJ2-1, with D possibly TRBD2 on 6 matching bases. CDR1 and CDR2 from the germline V gene are MNHEY and SVGAGI. The CDR3 spans 13 residues. The ends were cut back, 6 bases at V and 2 bases at J, with 8 bases in the middle. The CDR3 nucleotides are TGTGCCAGCAGGTCGGGGGCCTACAATGAGCAGTTCTTC. This sequence encodes CASRSGAYNEQFF.

The chain uses TRBV2 and TRBJ2-5, with D hard to call. This CDR3 is 13 amino acids long. Germline V lookup: CDR1 SNHLY, CDR2 FYNNEI. The V end lost 2 bases, the J end lost 5 bases, and 9 bases lay between the germline ends. CDR3 bases: TGTGCCAGCAGTGAATGGGATCGGGAGACCCAGTACTTC. This encodes CASSEWDRETQYF.

The rearrangement uses TRBV27 and TRBJ1-5; D is unresolved. The CDR3 loop spans 14 amino acids. Trimming left V 8 bases short and J 5 bases short, with 16 bases between. Germline V lookup: CDR1 MNHEY, CDR2 SMNVEV (reference sequence). CDR3 loop: CASQPGGVHQPQHF. CDR3 sequence (DNA): TGTGCCAGCCAACCCGGTGGCGTGCATCAGCCCCAGCATTTT.

This clone was observed once. The rearrangement uses TRBV18 and TRBJ1-1; D may be TRBD1 (6 bases). The CDR3 runs 16 residues. Germline V lookup: CDR1 KGHSH, CDR2 LQKENI. The V and J ends lost 1 base and 4 bases respectively, with 16 bases between them. The CDR3 sequence: CASSPLKNKGGTEAFF. CDR3 coding DNA: TGTGCCAGCTCACCACTAAAAAACAAAGGGGGCACTGAAGCTTTCTTT.

This clone was observed a single time. This chain connects TRBV6-2 or TRBV6-3 to TRBJ1-5; 10 nucleotides align to TRBD1. Germline trimming cut 4 bases from V and 7 bases from J; bases unmatched to any gene: 4. CDR3 length: 14 amino acids. Germline V CDR1 and CDR2: MNHEY, SVGEGT. The CDR3 spells CASSSTGGRQPQHF. CDR3 in DNA: TGTGCCAGCAGTTCGACAGGGGGCCGGCAGCCCCAGCATTTT.

This clone showed up just once. The chain is built from TRBV5-6 and TRBJ2-2; TRBD2 matches at 10 bases. Germline CDR1 reads SGHDT; CDR2 reads YYEEEE. Trimming removed 4 bases from V and 4 bases from J; junction bases left unmatched: 10. This CDR3 region has 17 residues. The CDR3, as DNA: TGTGCCAGCAGCACCGTCAGCGGGGGGGCGGGCACCGGGGAGCTGTTTTTT. Translated, it gives CASSTVSGGAGTGELFF.

This chain uses TRBV19 with TRBJ2-2; tentatively, D is TRBD2 (5 bases). V was pared by 4 bases and J by 5 bases, with 14 bases between. CDR3 length: 15 residues. Germline V gives CDR1 LNHDA, CDR2 SQIVND (reference sequence). CDR3 nucleotides: TGTGCCAGTAGTACCTTCGGGGTGAGGACCGGGGAGCTGTTTTTT. The encoded protein is CASSTFGVRTGELFF.